The 21 T cell receptor beta chains below come from one sample, sequenced in a study of T-cell reconstitution after alpha-beta-depleted transplantation in children. Unique molecular identifiers featured in how the TCRbeta library was prepared. TCRdb reprocessed the PCR reads with MiXCR, giving one entry per CDR3 protein. The sample has nearly 400,000 distinct CDR3 sequences, 20% seen once. This specimen was PBMCs from the stem cell graft donor, taken from the stem cell graft. Receptors were obtained from a human donor who donated a stem cell graft to a child with acute myeloid leukemia.

V gene TRBV4-1 combines with J gene TRBJ2-7; 9 bases fit TRBD1. V lost 3 bases to trimming and J lost 3 bases; unmatched junction nucleotides: 3. The CDR3 has 14 residues. The V gene's germline CDR1 is MGHRA and CDR2 YSYEKL. The CDR3 nucleotides read TGCGCCAGCAGCCAGGGACAGGGATTCTACGAGCAGTACTTC. Protein product: CASSQGQGFYEQYF.

J is TRBJ2-2 and V is TRBV24-1; D remains ambiguous. This CDR3 is built from 11 residues. Looked up from germline, CDR1 is KGHDR and CDR2 is SFDVKD. V lost 4 bases, J lost 5 bases, and 1 base lay in between. CDR3 sequence reads: CATSETGELFF. The CDR3 nucleotides are TGTGCCACCAGTGAAACCGGGGAGCTGTTTTTT.

This clonotype has ten or more counts. The J gene is TRBJ1-1, the V gene TRBV29-1; no reliable D call. Germline CDR1 reads SQVTM; CDR2 reads ANQGSEA. The CDR3 has 8 residues. V was pared by 4 bases and J by 11 bases, with 5 bases between. The CDR3 DNA sequence: TGCAGCGTTGGAGGGGCTTTCTTT. Translated: CSVGGAFF.

This clonotype was seen a handful of times. The V call is TRBV7-2, the J call TRBJ2-1, with 10 nucleotides matching TRBD1. V shed 7 bases, J shed 7 bases, and the junction held 13 bases outside the gene matches. This CDR3 is built from 16 residues. CDR1 and CDR2 (germline): SGHTA, FQGNSA. The CDR3 coding sequence is TGTGCCAGCATGCAGCCGGGACAGGGGAGGTGGAATGAGCAGTTCTTC. It specifies CASMQPGQGRWNEQFF.

The chain combines TRBV13 with TRBJ2-3; D may be TRBD2 (7 bases). CDR3 size: 17 residues. Germline CDR1 is PRHDT and CDR2 is FYEKMQ (reference sequence). V dropped 5 bases and J dropped 5 bases, with 23 bases sitting between them. The CDR3 DNA reads as TGTGCCAGCAGCCCCAGGGGCGCGGGAGCACGGGTAGATACGCAGTATTTT. Translated: CASSPRGAGARVDTQYF.

This clonotype was seen ten or more times. This chain connects TRBV7-8 to TRBJ2-1; TRBD2 aligns across 7 bases. V shed 1 base, J shed 10 bases, and the junction held 10 bases outside the gene matches. This CDR3 region has 15 residues. Germline CDR1 SGHVS, CDR2 FQNEAQ. CDR3 DNA: TGTGCCAGCAGCTTAGTCATGTCCGGGACTACCGAGCAGTTCTTC. Translated, it gives CASSLVMSGTTEQFF.

This sequence joins TRBV6-1 and TRBJ1-2; 8 nucleotides line up with TRBD1. Per germline, CDR1 MNHNS and CDR2 SASEGT. The ends lost 6 bases at V and 4 bases at J; junction bases unmatched: 7. This CDR3 region has 14 residues. CDR3 sequence (DNA): TGTGCCAGCAGAGGGACAGGCCAAGTCTATGGCTACACCTTC. Its protein product is CASRGTGQVYGYTF.

This clonotype was seen only a few times. The chain couples TRBV20-1 to TRBJ2-3; maybe TRBD2 (5 bases). Germline CDR1 DFQATT, CDR2 SNEGSKA (reference sequence). V was pared by 0 bases and J by 3 bases, with 19 bases between. The CDR3 extends over 17 amino acids. The CDR3 is CSARDFKGLARTDTQYF. The CDR3 bases are TGCAGTGCTAGAGATTTTAAGGGCCTAGCACGAACAGATACGCAGTATTTT.

The sample holds many counts of this clonotype. The rearrangement uses TRBV12-3 or TRBV12-4 and TRBJ2-1, with 8 bases identical to TRBD2. J lost 8 bases, V lost 1 base, and 10 bases had no gene match. The CDR3 extends over 16 amino acids. The CDR3 is CASSLGAGVIGDEQFF. The CDR3 DNA sequence: TGTGCCAGCAGTTTAGGAGCGGGAGTAATAGGCGATGAGCAGTTCTTC.

This clonotype was seen at least ten times. In nucleotides, the CDR3 is TGCAGCGGGCGGCCTAGCGGGAGTGAGGATACGCAGTATTTT. This sequence encodes CSGRPSGSEDTQYF. V gene TRBV29-1 combines with J gene TRBJ2-3; the match to TRBD2 covers 10 bases. There are 14 residues in the CDR3. V gave up 7 bases and J gave up 6 bases; unmatched junction bases: 10. Germline V CDR1 and CDR2: SQVTM, ANQGSEA.

In this sample, this clonotype turned up a few times. The chain uses TRBV6-2 or TRBV6-3 and TRBJ2-2; D is unclear. The CDR3 sequence is 14 residues long. Trimming took off 0 bases at V and 0 bases at J, with 2 bases between the two ends. Germline CDR1 and CDR2: MNHEY and SVGEGT. CDR3 in amino acids: CASSYSPNTGELFF. DNA of the CDR3: TGTGCCAGCAGTTACTCGCCGAACACCGGGGAGCTGTTTTTT.

Here the CDR3 reads CATSDQRQGWDQPQHF. CDR3 bases: TGTGCCACCAGTGACCAACGACAGGGCTGGGATCAGCCCCAGCATTTT. The chain recombines TRBV24-1 with TRBJ1-5; TRBD1 matches at 7 bases. The CDR3 has 16 residues. Germline CDR1 KGHDR, CDR2 SFDVKD. The J segment lost 5 bases and the V segment lost 4 bases, leaving 10 bases of the junction unmatched.

The gene calls are TRBV12-3 or TRBV12-4 and TRBJ2-3, with 12 positions matching TRBD2. J was trimmed by 0 bases and V by 1 base; bases with no gene match: 5. The CDR3 spans 18 residues. This chain's CDR3 is CASSLGLAGEISTDTQYF. CDR3 bases: TGTGCCAGCAGTTTAGGACTAGCGGGGGAGATTAGCACAGATACGCAGTATTTT.

This clonotype was picked up many times. The chain is built from TRBV12-3 or TRBV12-4 and TRBJ1-1; D unresolved. V lost 2 bases, J lost 0 bases, and 7 bases lay in between. There are 14 residues in the CDR3. Here the CDR3 DNA reads TGTGCCAGCAGTTTAAACAGTTTGAACACTGAAGCTTTCTTT. Protein product: CASSLNSLNTEAFF.

This clonotype turned up a few times. The chain is built from TRBV28 and TRBJ2-1, with 14 bases identical to TRBD2. In germline, CDR1 is MDHEN, CDR2 SYDVKM. This CDR3 spans 16 amino acids. V shed 5 bases and J 8 bases; nucleotides not matched to a gene: 8. The CDR3 bases are TGTGCCAGCAGTCCCGCCGGGACTAGCGGGAGCGATGAGCAGTTCTTC. Translated: CASSPAGTSGSDEQFF.

J is TRBJ2-1 and V is TRBV5-1; the D gene is possibly TRBD1 (6 bases). This CDR3 comprises 15 residues. Germline lookup yields CDR1 SGHRS and CDR2 YFSETQ. Trimming cost V 3 bases and J 4 bases, with 14 bases left between them. In nucleotides, the CDR3 is TGCGCCAGCAGCTCTACAGGGAAAGGGTACAATGAGCAGTTCTTC. It is translated as CASSSTGKGYNEQFF.

The chain carries TRBV6-5 and TRBJ1-5, with D hard to call. CDR3 length equals 14 residues. Deletions cut 4 bases from V and 6 bases from J, with 13 bases between. The V gene's germline CDR1 is MNHEY and CDR2 SVGAGI. The CDR3 here is CASSSPGSSQPQHF. The CDR3, as DNA: TGTGCCAGCAGTTCTCCAGGTTCAAGTCAGCCCCAGCATTTT.

The V gene is TRBV20-1, the J gene TRBJ2-1, with TRBD2 identical over 11 bases. The V segment lost 1 base and the J segment 2 bases; nucleotides outside the gene matches: 4. This CDR3 region has 16 residues. Germline CDR1 and CDR2: DFQATT and SNEGSKA (reference sequence). The CDR3 here is CSARVVGLAAYNEQFF. The CDR3 nucleotides are TGCAGTGCTAGAGTAGTGGGACTAGCGGCCTACAATGAGCAGTTCTTC.

This clonotype was counted only a few times. At one boundary the junction diverges from the germline segment, which might be a read error. This chain's CDR3 is CSAIDLRLTSSGANVLTF. CDR3 in DNA: TGCAGCGCTATTGACCTCCGCCTAACGAGCTCTGGGGCCAACGTCCTGACTTTC. The chain recombines TRBV20-1 with TRBJ2-6; D remains ambiguous. CDR1 is DFQATT and CDR2 is SNEGSKA in the germline V gene (reference sequence). The CDR3 has 18 residues.

The chain links TRBV12-3 or TRBV12-4 to TRBJ2-3, with 9 bases lining up with TRBD2. The J segment lost 4 bases and the V segment lost 7 bases, leaving 6 bases of the junction unmatched. The CDR3 length is 14 residues. The chain's CDR3 is CASTISGSSDTQYF. As DNA, the CDR3 is TGTGCCAGCACCATTAGCGGGAGCTCAGATACGCAGTATTTT.

The V and J genes are TRBV20-1 and TRBJ2-2, with TRBD2 identical over 9 bases. The CDR3 runs to 15 residues. CDR1 and CDR2 from the germline V gene are DFQATT and SNEGSKA (reference sequence). The J segment lost 3 bases and the V segment lost 3 bases, leaving 5 bases of the junction unmatched. The CDR3 DNA reads TGCAGTGCTAGGTCGAGCGGGAGGTACACCGGGGAGCTGTTTTTT. This translates into CSARSSGRYTGELFF.